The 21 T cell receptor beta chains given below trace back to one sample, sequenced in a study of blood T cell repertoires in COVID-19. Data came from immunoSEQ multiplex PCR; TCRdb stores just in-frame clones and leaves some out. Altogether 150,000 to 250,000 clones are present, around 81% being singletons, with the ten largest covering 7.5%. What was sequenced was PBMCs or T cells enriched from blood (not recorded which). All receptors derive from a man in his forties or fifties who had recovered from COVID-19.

CDR3 nucleotide sequence: TGTGCCAGCAGTCTTGGACAGGGTAGCTATGGCTACACCTTC. It is translated as CASSLGQGSYGYTF. The V call is TRBV28, the J call TRBJ1-2; 8 bases agree with TRBD1. This CDR3 comprises 14 residues. Losses at the gene ends were 5 bases for V and 4 bases for J; bases not matched to a gene: 6. In germline, CDR1 is MDHEN, CDR2 SYDVKM.

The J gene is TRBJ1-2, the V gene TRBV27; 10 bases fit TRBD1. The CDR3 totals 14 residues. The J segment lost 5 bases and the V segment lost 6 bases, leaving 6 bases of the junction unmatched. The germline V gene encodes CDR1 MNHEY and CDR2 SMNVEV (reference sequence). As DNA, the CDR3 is TGTGCCAGCAGACGGGACAGGGGCCTATATGGCTACACCTTC. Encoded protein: CASRRDRGLYGYTF.

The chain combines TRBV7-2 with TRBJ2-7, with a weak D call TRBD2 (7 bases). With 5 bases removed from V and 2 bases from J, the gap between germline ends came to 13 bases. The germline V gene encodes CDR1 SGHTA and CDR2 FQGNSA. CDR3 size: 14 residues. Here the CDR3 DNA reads TGTGCCAGCAGCCGCCCGGGGGGCCCCTACGAGCAGTACTTC. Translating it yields CASSRPGGPYEQYF.

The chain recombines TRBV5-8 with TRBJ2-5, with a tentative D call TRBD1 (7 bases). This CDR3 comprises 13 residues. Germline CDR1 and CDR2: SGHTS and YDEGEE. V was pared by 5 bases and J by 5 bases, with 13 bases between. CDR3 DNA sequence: TGTGCCAGCAGGCGGGGACAGCGGGAGACCCAGTACTTC. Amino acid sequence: CASRRGQRETQYF.

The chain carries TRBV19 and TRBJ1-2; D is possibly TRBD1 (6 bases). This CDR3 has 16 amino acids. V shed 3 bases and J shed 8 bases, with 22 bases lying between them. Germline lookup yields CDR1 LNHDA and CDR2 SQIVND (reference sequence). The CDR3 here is CASSMFEAGTGRGYTF. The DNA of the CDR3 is TGTGCCAGTAGTATGTTTGAAGCCGGCACAGGGCGCGGCTACACCTTC. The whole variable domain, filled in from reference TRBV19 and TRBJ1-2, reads DGGITQSPKYLFRKEGQNVTLSCEQNLNHDAMYWYRQDPGQGLRLIYYSQIVNDFQKGDIAEGYSVSREKKESFPLTVTSAQKNPTAFYLCASSMFEAGTGRGYTFGSGTRLTVV.

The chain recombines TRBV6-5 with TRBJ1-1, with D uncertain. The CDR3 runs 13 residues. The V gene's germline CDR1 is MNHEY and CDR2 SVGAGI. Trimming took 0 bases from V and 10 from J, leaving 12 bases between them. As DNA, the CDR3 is TGTGCCAGCAGTTACTCGAGAGGGAGCTCAGCTTTCTTT. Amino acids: CASSYSRGSSAFF.

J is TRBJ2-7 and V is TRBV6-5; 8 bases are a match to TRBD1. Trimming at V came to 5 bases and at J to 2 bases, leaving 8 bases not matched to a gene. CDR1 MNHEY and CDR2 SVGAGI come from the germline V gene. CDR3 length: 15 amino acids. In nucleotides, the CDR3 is TGTGCCAGCAGTCAGGGGGCGGTTTCAACCTACGAGCAGTACTTC. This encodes CASSQGAVSTYEQYF.

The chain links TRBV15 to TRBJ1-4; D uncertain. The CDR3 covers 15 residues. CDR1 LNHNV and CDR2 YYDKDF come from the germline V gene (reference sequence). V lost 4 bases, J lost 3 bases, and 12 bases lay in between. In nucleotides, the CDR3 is TGTGCCACCAGCACGAGGGAAGAGGCTAATGAAAAACTGTTTTTT. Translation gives CATSTREEANEKLFF.

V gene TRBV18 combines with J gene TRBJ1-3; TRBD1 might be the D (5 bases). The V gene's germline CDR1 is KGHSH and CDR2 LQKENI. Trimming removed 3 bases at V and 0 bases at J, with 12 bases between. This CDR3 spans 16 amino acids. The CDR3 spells CASSPRGQVSGNTIYF. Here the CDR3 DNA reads TGTGCCAGCTCACCGCGCGGACAAGTCTCTGGAAACACCATATATTTT. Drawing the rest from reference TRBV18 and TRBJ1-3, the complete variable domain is NAGVMQNPRHLVRRRGQEARLRCSPMKGHSHVYWYRQLPEEGLKFMVYLQKENIIDESGMPKERFSAEFPKEGPSILRIQQVVRGDSAAYFCASSPRGQVSGNTIYFGEGSWLTVV.

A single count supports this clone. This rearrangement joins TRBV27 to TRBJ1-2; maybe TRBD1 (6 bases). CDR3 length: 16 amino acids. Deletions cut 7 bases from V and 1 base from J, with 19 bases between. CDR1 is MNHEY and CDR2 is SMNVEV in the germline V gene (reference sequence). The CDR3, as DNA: TGTGCCAGCAAAGAATCAGGGGACGGGTATAACTATGGCTACACCTTC. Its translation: CASKESGDGYNYGYTF.

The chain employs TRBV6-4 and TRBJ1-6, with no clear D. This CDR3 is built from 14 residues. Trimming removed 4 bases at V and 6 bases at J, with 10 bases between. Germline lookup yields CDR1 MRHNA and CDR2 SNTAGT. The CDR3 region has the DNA TGTGCCAGCAGTGTGGGGAGGGCTAATTCACCCCTCCACTTT. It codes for CASSVGRANSPLHF.

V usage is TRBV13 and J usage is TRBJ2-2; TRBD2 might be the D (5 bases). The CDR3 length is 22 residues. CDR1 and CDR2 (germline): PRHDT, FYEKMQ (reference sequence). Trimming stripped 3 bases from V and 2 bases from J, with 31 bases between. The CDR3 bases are TGTGCCAGCAGCTTCTTTGGCTGGGTGCATCAATCTGAGGGTGCTAACACCGGGGAGCTGTTTTTT. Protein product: CASSFFGWVHQSEGANTGELFF.

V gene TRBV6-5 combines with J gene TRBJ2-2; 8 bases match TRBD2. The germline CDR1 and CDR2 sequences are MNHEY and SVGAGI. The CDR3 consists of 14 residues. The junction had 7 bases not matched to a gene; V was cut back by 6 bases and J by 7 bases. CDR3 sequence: CASRTPGGGGELFF. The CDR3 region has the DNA TGTGCCAGCAGGACTCCGGGGGGGGGCGGGGAGCTGTTTTTT.

Here the CDR3 reads CASSPRDRSSGNTIYF. DNA for the CDR3: TGCGCCAGCAGCCCACGGGACAGGTCCTCTGGAAACACCATATATTTT. The chain carries TRBV5-1 and TRBJ1-3; 8 bases are shared with TRBD1. With V trimmed by 4 bases and J by 0 bases, 6 bases remained unmatched. The germline CDR1 and CDR2 sequences are SGHRS and YFSETQ. CDR3 length: 16 amino acids.

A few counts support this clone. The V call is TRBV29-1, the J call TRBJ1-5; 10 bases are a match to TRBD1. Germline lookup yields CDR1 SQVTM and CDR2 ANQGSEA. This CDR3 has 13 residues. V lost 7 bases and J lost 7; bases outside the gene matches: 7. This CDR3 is CSAADRGEQPQHF. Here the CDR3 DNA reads TGCAGCGCCGCGGACAGGGGGGAACAGCCCCAGCATTTT.

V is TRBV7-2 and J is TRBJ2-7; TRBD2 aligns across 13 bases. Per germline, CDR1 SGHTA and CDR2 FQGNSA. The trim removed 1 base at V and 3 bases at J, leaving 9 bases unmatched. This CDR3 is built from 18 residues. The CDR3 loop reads CASSLGRTSGGIYYEQYF. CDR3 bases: TGTGCCAGCAGCTTAGGGCGGACTAGCGGGGGCATATACTACGAGCAGTACTTC.

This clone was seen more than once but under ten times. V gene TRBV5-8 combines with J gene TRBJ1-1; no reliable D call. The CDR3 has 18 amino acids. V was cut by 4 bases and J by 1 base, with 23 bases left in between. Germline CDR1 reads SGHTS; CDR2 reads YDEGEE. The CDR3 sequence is CASSPPFLSLGRNTEAFF. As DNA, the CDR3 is TGTGCCAGCAGCCCTCCCTTCTTGAGTTTGGGGAGGAACACTGAAGCTTTCTTT.

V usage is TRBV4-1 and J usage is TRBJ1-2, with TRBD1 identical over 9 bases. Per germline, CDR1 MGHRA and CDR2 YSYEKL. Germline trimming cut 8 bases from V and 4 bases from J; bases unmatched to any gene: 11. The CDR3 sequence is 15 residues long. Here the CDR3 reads CASGTGTGPSYGYTF. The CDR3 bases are TGCGCCAGCGGTACCGGGACAGGGCCTTCCTATGGCTACACCTTC.

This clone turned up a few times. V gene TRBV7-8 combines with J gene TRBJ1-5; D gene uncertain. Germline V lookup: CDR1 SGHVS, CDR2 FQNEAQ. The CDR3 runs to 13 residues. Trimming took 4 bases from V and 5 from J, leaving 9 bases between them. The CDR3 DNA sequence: TGTGCCAGCAGCTCGTCCCCAGATCAGCCCCAGCATTTT. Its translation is CASSSSPDQPQHF.

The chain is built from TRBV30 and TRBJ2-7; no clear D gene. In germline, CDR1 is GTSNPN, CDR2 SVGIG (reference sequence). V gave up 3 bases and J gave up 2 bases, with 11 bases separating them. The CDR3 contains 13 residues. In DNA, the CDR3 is TGTGCCTGGAGGGCCGGAACAGCCTACGAGCAGTACTTC. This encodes CAWRAGTAYEQYF. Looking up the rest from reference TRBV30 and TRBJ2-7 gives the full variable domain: SQTIHQWPATLVQPVGSPLSLECTVEGTSNPNLYWYRQAAGRGLQLLFYSVGIGQISSEVPQNLSASRPQDRQFILSSKKLLLSDSGFYLCAWRAGTAYEQYFGPGTRLTVT.

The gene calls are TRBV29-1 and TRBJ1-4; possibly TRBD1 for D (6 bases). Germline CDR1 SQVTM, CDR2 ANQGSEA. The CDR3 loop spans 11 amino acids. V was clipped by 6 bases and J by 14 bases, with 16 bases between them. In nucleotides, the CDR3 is TGCAGCGTACAGGGCCCCGGCATTCTGTTTTTT. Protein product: CSVQGPGILFF. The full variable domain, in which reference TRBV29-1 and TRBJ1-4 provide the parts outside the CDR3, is SAVISQKPSRDICQRGTSLTIQCQVDSQVTMMFWYRQQPGQSLTLIATANQGSEATYESGFVIDKFPISRPNLTFSTLTVSNMSPEDSSIYLCSVQGPGILFFGSGTQLSVL.